A selection of T cell receptor beta chains follows, all from one sample in a study of long-term antiretroviral therapy in people with HIV. Assay: immunoSEQ multiplex PCR; the TCRdb copy retains only in-frame clones and omits some. The data hold under 20,000 clones, with roughly 80% observed a single time. The specimen comprised unsorted PBMCs, sampled 0.2 years after starting antiretroviral therapy. These receptors were obtained from a woman in her forties with HIV. CDR3s include the opening cysteine and the closing phenylalanine or tryptophan.

CDR3aa: CASSLGTQQPQHF; j_gene: TRBJ1-5; v_gene: TRBV27
CDR3aa: CASSTPQGPPYEQYF; j_gene: TRBJ2-7; v_gene: TRBV27
CDR3aa: CASSGKQGANHEQYF; j_gene: TRBJ2-7; v_gene: TRBV11-3
CDR3aa: CASSTPGFGITEAFF; j_gene: TRBJ1-1; v_gene: TRBV13
CDR3aa: CAWSVGQGLWEKLFF; j_gene: TRBJ1-4; v_gene: TRBV30
CDR3aa: CASSLDGDLSYNEQFF; j_gene: TRBJ2-1; v_gene: TRBV7-9
CDR3aa: CASSNDKEQFF; j_gene: TRBJ2-1; v_gene: TRBV7-9
CDR3aa: CASSFSLTDTQYF; j_gene: TRBJ2-3; v_gene: TRBV7-8
CDR3aa: CASSFGGQETQYF; j_gene: TRBJ2-5; v_gene: TRBV19
CDR3aa: CSVWDPANSYEQYF; j_gene: TRBJ2-7; v_gene: TRBV29-1
CDR3aa: CASGPQGYYGYTF; j_gene: TRBJ1-2; v_gene: TRBV6-5
CDR3aa: CASSSGADGELFF; j_gene: TRBJ2-2; v_gene: TRBV2
CDR3aa: CASSPGLESSDTQYF; j_gene: TRBJ2-3; v_gene: TRBV13
CDR3aa: CAWMGGISYGYTF; j_gene: TRBJ1-2; v_gene: TRBV30
CDR3aa: CASSQEDSGYNQPQHF; j_gene: TRBJ1-5; v_gene: TRBV2
CDR3aa: CASRVQETQYF; j_gene: TRBJ2-5; v_gene: TRBV5-1
CDR3aa: CASSSRGTGEQYF; j_gene: TRBJ2-7; v_gene: TRBV7-8
CDR3aa: CASSYSMIRTYGYTF; j_gene: TRBJ1-2; v_gene: TRBV6-5
CDR3aa: CASSRKNVGHLYEQYF; j_gene: TRBJ2-7; v_gene: TRBV4-3
CDR3aa: CASIKGGWVQTEAFF; j_gene: TRBJ1-1; v_gene: TRBV6-6
CDR3aa: CASTQGGVINEQFF; j_gene: TRBJ2-1; v_gene: TRBV6-5
CDR3aa: CSAPPAFF; j_gene: TRBJ1-1; v_gene: TRBV20-1
CDR3aa: CASSFYSGNYNEQFF; j_gene: TRBJ2-1; v_gene: TRBV11-2
CDR3aa: CASGDRGQGNQPQHF; j_gene: TRBJ1-5; v_gene: TRBV7-2
CDR3aa: CASSFLSGNTGELFF; j_gene: TRBJ2-2; v_gene: TRBV2
CDR3aa: CASSLAGVGRSNQPQHF; j_gene: TRBJ1-5; v_gene: TRBV7-2
CDR3aa: CASSLGGSNEKLFF; j_gene: TRBJ1-4; v_gene: TRBV2
CDR3aa: CASSVGTNGYGYTF; j_gene: TRBJ1-2; v_gene: TRBV9
CDR3aa: CASSPSVGQRSNYGYTF; j_gene: TRBJ1-2; v_gene: TRBV14
CDR3aa: CASSVSSGSQETQYF; j_gene: TRBJ2-5; v_gene: TRBV27
CDR3aa: CASSLTVYYEQYF; j_gene: TRBJ2-7; v_gene: TRBV27
CDR3aa: CASRKDPGPYEQYF; j_gene: TRBJ2-7; v_gene: TRBV10-2
CDR3aa: CASSEVATGNQPQHF; j_gene: TRBJ1-5; v_gene: TRBV6-1
CDR3aa: CASSESEYRISGSYEQYF; j_gene: TRBJ2-7; v_gene: TRBV2
CDR3aa: CASSRDRGNTIYF; j_gene: TRBJ1-3; v_gene: TRBV7-7
CDR3aa: CASSRGPTGSNQPQHF; j_gene: TRBJ1-5; v_gene: TRBV5-1
CDR3aa: CASSYLGPPVNEKLFF; j_gene: TRBJ1-4; v_gene: TRBV6-6
CDR3aa: CATSRDVGSIGNTIYF; j_gene: TRBJ1-3; v_gene: TRBV15
CDR3aa: CASSSTRGDYEQYF; j_gene: TRBJ2-7; v_gene: TRBV7-2
CDR3aa: CAWSPTGSDGYTF; j_gene: TRBJ1-2; v_gene: TRBV30
CDR3aa: CASSLEGYGNQPQHF; j_gene: TRBJ1-5; v_gene: TRBV5-1
CDR3aa: CASSIAGTGGEGQYF; j_gene: TRBJ2-7; v_gene: TRBV5-1
CDR3aa: CAWSIRGPDGYTF; j_gene: TRBJ1-2; v_gene: TRBV30
CDR3aa: CASRAQPRYQETQYF; j_gene: TRBJ2-5; v_gene: TRBV2